These 13 T cell receptor beta chains originate from one sample sequenced in a study of blood T cell repertoires in COVID-19 (dated by TCRdb to the early 2020s). The library relied on the immunoSEQ multiplex PCR assay. TCRdb holds this immuneACCESS table with in-frame rearrangements only. Some clones are missing; in checked studies, unresolved V genes explain under half, and the rest has no known cause. The sample records some 410,000 clones, more than 75% of which are singletons. Over 0.9% of the sample is held by the ten biggest clonotypes. Sequencing was done on a sample of PBMCs or T cells enriched from blood (not recorded which). These receptors were collected from a woman in her 30s with acute COVID-19.

V usage is TRBV7-2 and J usage is TRBJ2-5; 11 bases line up with TRBD1. The germline gives CDR1 SGHTA, CDR2 FQGNSA. CDR3 length equals 13 residues. Trimming at V came to 8 bases and at J to 5 bases, leaving 4 bases not matched to a gene. The CDR3 region is CASGGTGGETQYF. Here the CDR3 DNA reads TGTGCCAGCGGCGGGACAGGGGGGGAGACCCAGTACTTC.

The V call is TRBV4-1, the J call TRBJ2-1, with D possibly TRBD2 on 6 matching bases. CDR1 and CDR2 from the germline V gene are MGHRA and YSYEKL. The V end lost 0 bases, the J end lost 6 bases, and 15 bases lay between the germline ends. This CDR3 comprises 16 residues. This CDR3 is CASSQEVRGKGNEQFF. The DNA for the CDR3 is TGCGCCAGCAGCCAAGAAGTGCGGGGTAAGGGCAATGAGCAGTTCTTC.

The J gene is TRBJ1-6, the V gene TRBV24-1; D remains unclear. Germline V gene data show CDR1 as KGHDR and CDR2 as SFDVKD. CDR3 length equals 14 residues. V was trimmed by 2 bases and J by 13 bases, leaving 14 bases between them. DNA of the CDR3: TGTGCCACCAGTGATTCAGACCTGGCGGCGCCCCTCCACTTT. It translates to CATSDSDLAAPLHF.

In the case of this clone: The sample contains more than one DNA sequence encoding this CDR3. This chain links TRBV11-3 with TRBJ2-7; 9 nucleotides match TRBD1. Germline V lookup: CDR1 SGHNT, CDR2 YENEEA. The CDR3 spans 15 residues. The J segment lost 2 bases and the V segment lost 5 bases, leaving 7 bases of the junction unmatched. CDR3: CASSLAGTGTYEQYF. The CDR3 coding sequence is TGTGCCAGCAGCCTTGCCGGGACAGGGACCTACGAGCAGTACTTC.

The V and J genes are TRBV18 and TRBJ1-2; possibly TRBD1 for D (6 bases). V lost 2 bases to trimming and J lost 4 bases, with 11 bases between them. Germline V CDR1 and CDR2: KGHSH, LQKENI. The CDR3 spans 14 residues. The CDR3 region has the DNA TGTGCCAGCTCACCATTGGGGGCCATCTATGGCTACACCTTC. The encoded protein is CASSPLGAIYGYTF.

The chain couples TRBV5-1 to TRBJ2-3, with TRBD1 as a possible D gene (7 bases). CDR1 is SGHRS, CDR2 YFSETQ, per germline. This CDR3 spans 16 amino acids. The V and J ends lost 4 bases and 0 bases respectively, with 15 bases between them. CDR3 sequence: CASSGGTEASTDTQYF. DNA of the CDR3: TGCGCCAGCAGCGGGGGGACAGAGGCTAGCACAGATACGCAGTATTTT.

The rearrangement joins TRBV6-2 or TRBV6-3 to TRBJ1-1, with 9 bases lining up with TRBD1. This CDR3 is built from 16 residues. The J segment lost 1 base and the V segment lost 3 bases, leaving 6 bases of the junction unmatched. Per germline, CDR1 MNHEY and CDR2 SVGEGT. The chain's CDR3 is CASSYHLGQGNTEAFF. The CDR3 coding sequence is TGTGCCAGCAGTTATCACTTGGGACAGGGGAACACTGAAGCTTTCTTT.

The chain recombines TRBV6-5 with TRBJ2-1; 11 nucleotides agree with TRBD1. The CDR3 length is 14 residues. Germline loops: CDR1 MNHEY, CDR2 SVGAGI. J was trimmed by 9 bases and V by 7 bases; bases with no gene match: 8. Here the CDR3 DNA reads TGTGCCAGCAAGAGGACAGGGGGCTTCGGTGAGCAGTTCTTC. Its translation: CASKRTGGFGEQFF.

CDR3 DNA: TGTGCCAGCAGCTTAGGGCGGTTCTCTGGAAACACCATATATTTT. This sequence encodes CASSLGRFSGNTIYF. V is TRBV7-2 and J is TRBJ1-3; D gene ambiguous. CDR1 SGHTA and CDR2 FQGNSA come from the germline V gene. V lost 1 base, J lost 0 bases, and 7 bases lay in between. CDR3 length: 15 amino acids.

This clone was detected once. J is TRBJ1-1 and V is TRBV10-3; 7 bases agree with TRBD1. Losses at the gene ends were 2 bases for V and 7 bases for J; bases not matched to a gene: 4. The CDR3 has 13 amino acids. Germline lookup yields CDR1 ENHRY and CDR2 SYGVKD. CDR3 sequence (DNA): TGTGCCATCAGTGAGGCACGACAGGGTGAAGCTTTCTTT. Its protein is CAISEARQGEAFF.

In its sample, this clone was seen once. This chain links TRBV28 with TRBJ1-1, with D perhaps TRBD1 (5 bases). The germline CDR1 and CDR2 sequences are MDHEN and SYDVKM. This CDR3 has 17 amino acids. V was trimmed by 5 bases and J by 2 bases, leaving 21 bases between them. CDR3 DNA: TGTGCCAGCAGTCGGGGGGTACGGGGTCGACGAAACACTGAAGCTTTCTTT. It codes for CASSRGVRGRRNTEAFF.

This rearrangement joins TRBV5-1 to TRBJ2-7; 13 nucleotides align to TRBD2. This CDR3 has 15 residues. Germline values: CDR1 SGHRS, CDR2 YFSETQ. J gave up 1 base and V 3 bases, and 1 base lay outside the gene matches. The CDR3 DNA reads as TGCGCCAGCAGCTCGGGACTAGCGGGGTCCTACGAGCAGTACTTC. It specifies CASSSGLAGSYEQYF.

The CDR3 loop reads CASSYTGNTEAFF. In DNA, the CDR3 is TGTGCCAGCTCCTATACGGGGAACACTGAAGCTTTCTTT. The chain recombines TRBV18 with TRBJ1-1, with no clear D. Deletions cut 6 bases from V and 1 base from J, with 9 bases between. Germline CDR1 reads KGHSH; CDR2 reads LQKENI. The CDR3 covers 13 residues.